One sample yielded the 9 T cell receptor beta chains listed below, sequenced in a study of T cell responses to AZD1222 COVID-19 vaccine (dated by TCRdb to 2020 to 2023). Explained via the paper, the time point label denotes: baseline before first vaccination. Library preparation employed the immunoSEQ multiplex PCR assay. TCRdb limited this immuneACCESS table to in-frame rearrangements with V and J called. A share of clones is missing; checked studies link under half to unresolved V genes, and the rest is unexplained. The sample table lists around 100,000 clones, roughly nine tenths of them with a count of one. The ten largest make up under 50% of the sample. The sequenced sample was peripheral blood, obtained on day 0 of AZD1222 vaccination. These receptors were collected from an adult in good health.

The chain is built from TRBV20-1 and TRBJ2-1, with D hard to call. Per the germline V gene, CDR1 is DFQATT and CDR2 is SNEGSKA (reference sequence). The CDR3 contains 11 residues. V lost 6 bases and J lost 5, with 8 bases in between. CDR3 nucleotides: TGCAGTGCCACTCCTCACAATGAGCAGTTCTTC. It is translated as CSATPHNEQFF.

This clone was seen only once. The chain links TRBV30 to TRBJ2-1; 9 bases align to TRBD2. In germline, CDR1 is GTSNPN, CDR2 SVGIG (reference sequence). V was clipped by 0 bases and J by 1 base; unmatched bases: 7. This CDR3 has 17 amino acids. CDR3 region: CAWSVLGLARSYNEQFF. In DNA form, the CDR3 reads TGTGCCTGGAGTGTACTAGGACTAGCGCGATCCTACAATGAGCAGTTCTTC.

As for this clone: Other nucleotide sequences from this sample produce the same CDR3. This sequence joins TRBV12-3 or TRBV12-4 and TRBJ1-2; D not certain. Trimming removed 1 base from V and 3 bases from J, with 6 bases in between. This CDR3 is built from 13 residues. For the CDR3, the DNA is TGTGCCAGCAGTTTAGACAGATACTATGGCTACACCTTC. This gives the protein CASSLDRYYGYTF.

The V gene is TRBV5-1, the J gene TRBJ2-1, with D hard to call. V lost 1 base to trimming and J lost 2 bases, with 7 bases between them. CDR3 length: 14 amino acids. Germline loops: CDR1 SGHRS, CDR2 YFSETQ. CDR3 nucleotides: TGCGCCAGCAGCTTGAGGCAGCCCTACAATGAGCAGTTCTTC. Translating it yields CASSLRQPYNEQFF. Based on the CDR3 plus reference TRBV5-1 and TRBJ2-1, the full variable domain is KAGVTQTPRYLIKTRGQQVTLSCSPISGHRSVSWYQQTPGQGLQFLFEYFSETQRNKGNFPGRFSGRQFSNSRSEMNVSTLELGDSALYLCASSLRQPYNEQFFGPGTRLTVL.

The chain is built from TRBV9 and TRBJ1-1, with a weak D call TRBD1 (6 bases). Trimming cost V 2 bases and J 4 bases, with 18 bases left between them. Per germline, CDR1 SGDLS and CDR2 YYNGEE. The CDR3 sequence is 16 residues long. The CDR3, as DNA: TGTGCCAGCAGCGTGACCGGGCAGGGGAGGATCACTGAAGCTTTCTTT. Translating gives CASSVTGQGRITEAFF.

This clone was seen a single time. This chain links TRBV28 with TRBJ1-1; maybe TRBD1 (5 bases). This CDR3 has 14 amino acids. With 5 bases removed from V and 2 bases from J, the gap between germline ends came to 12 bases. Germline CDR1 and CDR2: MDHEN and SYDVKM. CDR3: CASSGRGTNTEAFF. CDR3 nucleotide sequence: TGTGCCAGCAGTGGCCGAGGGACCAACACTGAAGCTTTCTTT.

The rearrangement joins TRBV3-1 (or the pseudogene TRBV3-2) to TRBJ2-2; TRBD2 matches at 10 bases. The CDR3 loop spans 17 amino acids. V shed 5 bases, J shed 6 bases, and the junction held 12 bases outside the gene matches. Per germline, CDR1 LGHDT and CDR2 YNNKEL (reference sequence). DNA of the CDR3: TGTGCCAGCAGCAAAAAAACTCTAGCGGGAGCCGCCGGGGAGCTGTTTTTT. Amino acids: CASSKKTLAGAAGELFF.

This chain links TRBV3-1 (or the pseudogene TRBV3-2) with TRBJ2-1, with TRBD1 matching over 9 bases. V lost 10 bases, J lost 8 bases, and 6 bases stayed unmatched. Germline CDR1 and CDR2: LGHDT and YNNKEL (reference sequence). The CDR3 is 12 amino acids. CDR3 region: CATRTGDHEQFF. The CDR3 DNA reads as TGTGCCACCAGGACAGGGGATCATGAGCAGTTCTTC.

The rearrangement uses TRBV6-4 and TRBJ2-3; tentative D call: TRBD2 (5 bases). The germline V gene has CDR1 MRHNA and CDR2 SNTAGT. The length of the CDR3 is 17 residues. Trimming removed 3 bases from V and 3 bases from J, with 19 bases in between. This chain's CDR3 is CASSELGGPSQTDTQYF. The CDR3 DNA is TGTGCCAGCAGTGAACTTGGCGGGCCCTCGCAAACAGATACGCAGTATTTT.